One sample yielded the 29 T cell receptor beta chains listed below, sequenced in a study of human T cells and chemical hapten exposure. TCRdb re-analysed the RACE reads in MiXCR, keeping a single row per CDR3 protein. The sample lists roughly 100,000 distinct CDR3 sequences; roughly 8.5% were seen once. The time point is: healthy volunteer bleed at 2 weeks. Total RNA was isolated from unfractionated whole blood. Sequenced: whole blood. The receptors come from a female donor in good health. Some clones in this sample may be carry-over from other donors' samples.

This clonotype was seen at least ten times. The genes are TRBV6-1 and TRBJ2-3; D uncertain. In germline, CDR1 is MNHNS, CDR2 SASEGT. CDR3 length equals 16 residues. V was trimmed by 3 bases and J by 3 bases, leaving 16 bases between them. CDR3 DNA: TGTGCCAGCAGTGATTCTTCTTCAATAGGGACAGATACGCAGTATTTT. Translation gives CASSDSSSIGTDTQYF.

This clonotype was counted only a few times. The chain links TRBV28 to TRBJ2-7; D gene ambiguous. Germline assignment: CDR1 MDHEN and CDR2 SYDVKM. V was trimmed by 1 base and J by 6 bases, leaving 10 bases between them. The CDR3 length is 13 residues. This chain's CDR3 is CASSLSPAPEQYF. The CDR3 nucleotides read TGTGCCAGCAGTTTATCACCCGCACCCGAGCAGTACTTC.

This clonotype was seen a few times. The V and J genes are TRBV5-5 and TRBJ2-5; D tentatively reads TRBD1 or TRBD2 (6 bases each). Trimming left V 0 bases short and J 7 bases short, with 10 bases between. The V gene's germline CDR1 is SGHKS and CDR2 YYEKEE (reference sequence). The length of the CDR3 is 13 residues. DNA of the CDR3: TGTGCCAGCAGCTTGGACAGGGAGGTGACCCAGTACTTC. Translating gives CASSLDREVTQYF. Looking up the rest from reference TRBV5-5 and TRBJ2-5 gives the full variable domain: DAGVTQSPTHLIKTRGQQVTLRCSPISGHKSVSWYQQVLGQGPQFIFQYYEKEERGRGNFPDRFSARQFPNYSSELNVNALLLGDSALYLCASSLDREVTQYFGPGTRLLVL.

This clonotype was observed at least ten times. V and J are TRBV5-1 and TRBJ2-6; possibly TRBD1 for D (6 bases). V lost 0 bases to trimming and J lost 2 bases, with 6 bases between them. Per germline, CDR1 SGHRS and CDR2 YFSETQ. The CDR3 runs to 15 residues. The CDR3, as DNA: TGCGCCAGCAGCTTGGGACAGGCTGGGGCCAACGTCCTGACTTTC. It is translated as CASSLGQAGANVLTF.

This clonotype was recorded at least ten times. The rearrangement uses TRBV20-1 and TRBJ1-6; TRBD1 agrees at 7 bases. The CDR3 has 14 amino acids. Germline trimming cut 6 bases from V and 7 bases from J; bases unmatched to any gene: 9. CDR1 and CDR2 (germline): DFQATT, SNEGSKA (reference sequence). Written as DNA, the CDR3 is TGCAGTGCCAAAGGCGGGACAGTAAATTCACCCCTCCACTTT. This sequence encodes CSAKGGTVNSPLHF.

The gene calls are TRBV29-1 and TRBJ2-1, with D possibly matching TRBD2 (6 bases). V was trimmed by 5 bases and J by 3 bases, leaving 8 bases between them. Germline CDR1 and CDR2: SQVTM and ANQGSEA. This CDR3 comprises 12 residues. DNA for the CDR3: TGCAGCGTTCCGACTAGCTACAATGAGCAGTTCTTC. This codes for CSVPTSYNEQFF.

The table lists this clonotype with many counts. This chain uses TRBV29-1 with TRBJ2-1; D not certain. Germline CDR1 is SQVTM and CDR2 is ANQGSEA. Trimming took 5 bases from V and 1 from J, leaving 6 bases between them. This CDR3 comprises 12 residues. In DNA form, the CDR3 reads TGCAGCGTTACCTTTTCCTACAATGAGCAGTTCTTC. Protein sequence: CSVTFSYNEQFF.

V usage is TRBV20-1 and J usage is TRBJ2-3; the D gene could be TRBD1 or TRBD2 (6 bases each). The germline V gene encodes CDR1 DFQATT and CDR2 SNEGSKA (reference sequence). The CDR3 spans 14 residues. V lost 6 bases to trimming and J lost 4 bases, with 17 bases between them. The CDR3 region has the DNA TGCAGTGCCGCCGGGAGTAAGGGGGCAGATACGCAGTATTTT. Its translation: CSAAGSKGADTQYF.

This clonotype was recorded at least ten times. The chain couples TRBV7-3 to TRBJ1-1, with D possibly matching TRBD1 (5 bases). Germline assignment: CDR1 SGHTA and CDR2 FQGTGA. The CDR3 is 17 residues long. The V gene lost 0 bases and the J gene lost 0 bases, with 14 bases spanning the gap. This chain's CDR3 is CASSLTGTVLMNTEAFF. The CDR3 DNA reads as TGTGCCAGCAGCTTAACCGGGACGGTCCTTATGAACACTGAAGCTTTCTTT. Full variable domain (outside the CDR3, taken from reference TRBV7-3 and TRBJ1-1): GAGVSQTPSNKVTEKGKYVELRCDPISGHTALYWYRQSLGQGPEFLIYFQGTGAADDSGLPNDRFFAVRPEGSVSTLKIQRTERGDSAVYLCASSLTGTVLMNTEAFFGQGTRLTVV.

The chain carries TRBV6-5 and TRBJ1-5; D unresolved. In germline, CDR1 is MNHEY, CDR2 SVGAGI. V lost 4 bases and J 4 bases, leaving 8 bases between the germline ends. The CDR3 is 13 residues long. DNA for the CDR3: TGTGCCAGCAGTTTAGATGCGAATCAGCCCCAGCATTTT. Its translation: CASSLDANQPQHF.

J is TRBJ2-7 and V is TRBV29-1, with 9 bases matching TRBD1. Germline V lookup: CDR1 SQVTM, CDR2 ANQGSEA. The CDR3 is 13 amino acids. Trimming took 4 bases from V and 5 from J; bases not matched to a gene: 6. The CDR3 DNA reads TGCAGCGTTGCATTGGGGACAGGGCACGAGCAGTACTTC. Translated: CSVALGTGHEQYF.

This clonotype was detected a few times. The V call is TRBV28, the J call TRBJ2-3; D is possibly TRBD1 or TRBD2 (5 bases each). CDR3 length: 15 residues. Germline V gene lookup returns CDR1 MDHEN and CDR2 SYDVKM. Trimming shortened V by 3 bases and J by 5 bases, and 15 bases separated the two germline ends. CDR3 sequence reads: CASSFGAGAGDTQYF. The CDR3 DNA is TGTGCCAGCAGTTTCGGGGCGGGCGCTGGAGATACGCAGTATTTT.

This clonotype came up a few times. The chain employs TRBV11-1 and TRBJ2-3, with D tentatively TRBD1 or TRBD2 (5 bases each). Per the germline V gene, CDR1 is SGHAT and CDR2 is FQDESV (reference sequence). Trimming stripped 6 bases from V and 0 bases from J, with 16 bases between. CDR3 size: 16 residues. The CDR3 nucleotides read TGTGCCAGCAGATCCAGAGACCGGGACAGCACAGATACGCAGTATTTT. Translated, it gives CASRSRDRDSTDTQYF.

This clonotype appeared a few times. V usage is TRBV12-5 and J usage is TRBJ2-1; D is ambiguous. V lost 5 bases and J lost 6, with 17 bases in between. CDR1 and CDR2 (germline): LGHNT, FRNRAP. This CDR3 contains 15 residues. CDR3 DNA sequence: TGTGCTAGTGGTAACATTGTCAATGCGGCCAATGAGCAGTTCTTC. As protein: CASGNIVNAANEQFF.

Only a few counts were recorded for this clonotype. The V and J genes are TRBV5-1 and TRBJ2-1; D is perhaps TRBD2 (5 bases). There are 18 residues in the CDR3. V was trimmed by 1 base and J by 8 bases, leaving 25 bases between them. Germline lookup yields CDR1 SGHRS and CDR2 YFSETQ. Written as DNA, the CDR3 is TGCGCCAGCAGCTTGAGAGGGCTGGGATTTATTTCCAAGGATGAGCAGTTCTTC. It specifies CASSLRGLGFISKDEQFF.

The rearrangement joins TRBV6-2 or TRBV6-3 to TRBJ1-5, with 7 bases lining up with TRBD1. The V gene's germline CDR1 is MNHEY and CDR2 SVGEGT. The length of the CDR3 is 14 residues. V was clipped by 6 bases and J by 2 bases; unmatched bases: 4. DNA for the CDR3: TGTGCCAGCAGCTCCGGGACAGGCAATCAGCCCCAGCATTTT. Translated, it gives CASSSGTGNQPQHF.

The chain is built from TRBV5-4 and TRBJ2-7, with 9 positions matching TRBD1. Per the germline V gene, CDR1 is SGHNT and CDR2 is YYREEE (reference sequence). The V segment lost 10 bases and the J segment 6 bases; nucleotides outside the gene matches: 14. The CDR3 extends over 14 amino acids. The CDR3 sequence is CAFSRDRDKAEQYF. Here the CDR3 DNA reads TGTGCCTTTTCCAGGGACAGGGATAAGGCCGAGCAGTACTTC.

The chain recombines TRBV5-1 with TRBJ2-1, with TRBD1 matching over 9 bases. Germline-derived CDR1 and CDR2 are SGHRS and YFSETQ. J lost 8 bases, V lost 3 bases, and 6 bases had no gene match. This CDR3 contains 14 residues. The CDR3 nucleotides are TGCGCCAGCAGCTCGCAGGACAGGGGCTATGAGCAGTTCTTC. Its translation: CASSSQDRGYEQFF.

This rearrangement joins TRBV6-1 to TRBJ1-3; D ambiguous. The CDR3 contains 16 residues. Trimming removed 4 bases from V and 0 bases from J, with 13 bases in between. Germline CDR1 MNHNS, CDR2 SASEGT. The CDR3 is CASSAITASSGNTIYF. CDR3 bases: TGTGCCAGCAGTGCAATAACAGCGAGCTCTGGAAACACCATATATTTT.

The table lists this clonotype with many counts. The CDR3 spells CASRTLQGNTEAFF. The CDR3 coding sequence is TGTGCCAGCAGAACATTACAGGGTAACACTGAAGCTTTCTTT. The rearrangement links TRBV7-9 to TRBJ1-1; the D gene is possibly TRBD1 (6 bases). The CDR3 totals 14 residues. Per the germline V gene, CDR1 is SEHNR and CDR2 is FQNEAQ (reference sequence). Trimming shortened V by 6 bases and J by 2 bases, and 13 bases separated the two germline ends.

The chain is built from TRBV5-1 and TRBJ2-7; TRBD2 matches 9 bases. Per the germline V gene, CDR1 is SGHRS and CDR2 is YFSETQ. J gave up 3 bases and V 3 bases, and 7 bases lay outside the gene matches. The CDR3 has 15 residues. The DNA of the CDR3 is TGCGCCAGCAGCTGGTATAGCGGGAGAAACTACGAGCAGTACTTC. This codes for CASSWYSGRNYEQYF.

This clonotype has only a few counts. The gene calls are TRBV29-1 and TRBJ2-5; D may be TRBD2 (5 bases). V was shortened by 4 bases and J by 3 bases, with 12 bases between the two germline ends. This CDR3 region has 13 residues. Germline CDR1 is SQVTM and CDR2 is ANQGSEA. The CDR3 nucleotides are TGCAGCGTTGTGTCTACCGGGGAAGAGACCCAGTACTTC. Amino acid sequence: CSVVSTGEETQYF.

This clonotype has at least ten counts. The gene calls are TRBV20-1 and TRBJ1-1; a possible D gene is TRBD1 (5 bases). The CDR3 totals 13 residues. Germline CDR1 reads DFQATT; CDR2 reads SNEGSKA (reference sequence). The V gene lost 5 bases and the J gene lost 3 bases, with 13 bases spanning the gap. The CDR3: CSAGLSRDTEAFF. In DNA, the CDR3 is TGCAGTGCTGGCCTGAGCAGGGACACTGAAGCTTTCTTT.

The rearrangement links TRBV28 to TRBJ2-6; D unresolved. Germline assignment: CDR1 MDHEN and CDR2 SYDVKM. This CDR3 has 16 amino acids. V was pared by 6 bases and J by 0 bases, with 12 bases between. DNA of the CDR3: TGTGCCAGCAGCCCGGACGGCCTCTCTGGGGCCAACGTCCTGACTTTC. This sequence encodes CASSPDGLSGANVLTF.

This clonotype has a handful of counts. V is TRBV11-2 and J is TRBJ2-2, with D possibly being TRBD1 (7 bases). V lost 2 bases, J lost 0 bases, and 10 bases lay in between. The CDR3 totals 16 residues. Germline V gives CDR1 SGHAT, CDR2 FQNNGV. The CDR3 sequence: CASSLQGGSNTGELFF. DNA of the CDR3: TGTGCCAGCAGCTTACAGGGGGGTTCGAACACCGGGGAGCTGTTTTTT.

In this sample, this clonotype turned up a few times. The CDR3 here is CASSLYLGQGSDYGYTF. CDR3 coding DNA: TGTGCCAGCAGTTTATACCTTGGACAGGGGTCGGACTATGGCTACACCTTC. The genes are TRBV28 and TRBJ1-2; TRBD1 agrees at 9 bases. Trimming at V came to 1 base and at J to 3 bases, leaving 9 bases not matched to a gene. The CDR3 runs to 17 residues. Germline loops: CDR1 MDHEN, CDR2 SYDVKM.

The table lists this clonotype with a few counts. The chain is built from TRBV7-2 and TRBJ2-1, with unresolved D. Per the germline V gene, CDR1 is SGHTA and CDR2 is FQGNSA. This CDR3 has 15 amino acids. V shed 7 bases and J shed 0 bases, with 13 bases lying between them. CDR3 sequence (DNA): TGTGCCAGCACCAATAGGGCGGCCTCCTACAATGAGCAGTTCTTC. Translating it yields CASTNRAASYNEQFF. Filled out from reference TRBV7-2 and TRBJ2-1, the complete variable domain reads GAGVSQSPSNKVTEKGKDVELRCDPISGHTALYWYRQSLGQGLEFLIYFQGNSAPDKSGLPSDRFSAERTGGSVSTLTIQRTQQEDSAVYLCASTNRAASYNEQFFGPGTRLTVL.

This clonotype was detected ten times or more. This chain joins TRBV20-1 and TRBJ2-7; 10 bases line up with TRBD2. The CDR3 length is 15 residues. Germline CDR1 reads DFQATT; CDR2 reads SNEGSKA (reference sequence). The trim removed 4 bases at V and 2 bases at J, leaving 8 bases unmatched. The CDR3: CSAKRGLADPYEQYF. The CDR3 coding sequence is TGCAGTGCTAAGAGAGGACTAGCGGATCCCTACGAGCAGTACTTC.

J is TRBJ1-5 and V is TRBV6-6; 7 bases are a match to TRBD1. Germline trimming cut 7 bases from V and 3 bases from J; bases unmatched to any gene: 15. The length of the CDR3 is 17 residues. Germline CDR1 MNHNY, CDR2 SVGAGI (reference sequence). The CDR3 region has the DNA TGTGCCAGCAATAATCCGAGGACAGGAGAACACAATCAGCCCCAGCATTTT. This translates into CASNNPRTGEHNQPQHF.